The TCR beta chain under discussion was sequenced for a study of blood T cells in healthy people across ages. A second about 7 to 12 cycle PCR used barcoded and J-beta primers. TCRdb re-called the 5' RACE reads with MiXCR, one entry per CDR3 protein. The data hold 890,000 or so distinct CDR3 sequences, with approximately 67% observed a single time. Trimming cost V 6 bases and J 1 base; bases outside gene matches: 5. Germline assignment: CDR1 MNHEY and CDR2 SVGAGI. CDR3 size: 15 residues. V and J are TRBV6-5 and TRBJ2-5; 10 positions match TRBD1. The sequence was collected from a man under 40 in good health. The sample was blood. The CDR3 region has the DNA TGTGCCAGCAGGTCCGGGACAGGGGTCCAAGAGACCCAGTACTTC. Translation: CASRSGTGVQETQYF.